Listed here is a single T cell receptor beta chain. The antigen remains unidentified. Only in-frame clones appear in the TCRdb table, and some are missing; sequencing was by immunoSEQ multiplex PCR. Among 130,000 or so clones listed, approximately 90% were seen once. The record originates from a study of PD-1 blockade in mismatch repair-deficient tumors. Notes on the study in general: Tumor-resident clones, often undetectable pretreatment in blood, expanded then contracted after pembrolizumab.

The source was peripheral blood, collected 44 weeks after starting pembrolizumab. This clonotype was sampled from an adult with mismatch repair-deficient cancer.

CDR3 sequence (DNA): TGCGCCAGCAGCTTCAGGGGCGAGCAGTACTTC. Amino acid sequence: CASSFRGEQYF. This rearrangement joins TRBV5-1 to TRBJ2-7; a possible D gene is TRBD1 (6 bases). CDR3 length: 11 residues. Germline lookup yields CDR1 SGHRS and CDR2 YFSETQ. V was clipped by 2 bases and J by 6 bases, with 6 bases between them.